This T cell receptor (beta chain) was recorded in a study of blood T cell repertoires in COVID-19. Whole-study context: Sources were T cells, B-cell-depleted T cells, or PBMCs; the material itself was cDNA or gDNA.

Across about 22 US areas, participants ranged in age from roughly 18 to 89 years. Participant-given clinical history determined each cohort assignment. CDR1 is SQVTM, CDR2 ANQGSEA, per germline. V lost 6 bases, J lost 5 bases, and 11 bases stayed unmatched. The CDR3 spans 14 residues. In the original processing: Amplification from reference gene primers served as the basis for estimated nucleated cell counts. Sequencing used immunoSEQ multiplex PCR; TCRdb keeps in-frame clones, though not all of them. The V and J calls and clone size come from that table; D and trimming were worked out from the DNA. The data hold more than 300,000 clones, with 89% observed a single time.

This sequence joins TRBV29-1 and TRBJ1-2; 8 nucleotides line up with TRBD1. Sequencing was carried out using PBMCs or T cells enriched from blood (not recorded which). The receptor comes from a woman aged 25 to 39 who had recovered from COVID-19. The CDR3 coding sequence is TGCAGCGTCCTCCAGGACAGGGCGGAATATGGCTACACCTTC. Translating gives CSVLQDRAEYGYTF.